This entry lists 19 T cell receptor beta chains sequenced from one sample in a study of cytomegalovirus exposure and HLA in healthy donors. Use of 60 Vbeta and 13 Jbeta primers characterized the PCR. Profiled with immunoSEQ multiplex PCR; TCRdb holds only in-frame clones, not every one. The sample consists of approximately 150,000 clones, about three fifths of them appearing once. Material: PBMCs. All receptors derive from a woman aged 60-75 years in good health and CMV-seropositive.

The gene calls are TRBV18 and TRBJ2-2; the D is unclear. The V gene's germline CDR1 is KGHSH and CDR2 LQKENI. The CDR3 is 12 residues long. Trimming left V 9 bases short and J 3 bases short, with 8 bases between. The CDR3, as DNA: TGTGCCAGTGCAAGCGACACCGGGGAGCTGTTTTTT. Protein product: CASASDTGELFF. Complete variable domain (other parts from reference TRBV18 and TRBJ2-2): NAGVMQNPRHLVRRRGQEARLRCSPMKGHSHVYWYRQLPEEGLKFMVYLQKENIIDESGMPKERFSAEFPKEGPSILRIQQVVRGDSAAYFCASASDTGELFFGEGSRLTVL.

This chain joins TRBV9 and TRBJ2-7; 8 bases map to TRBD1. This CDR3 is 14 amino acids long. In germline, CDR1 is SGDLS, CDR2 YYNGEE. Trimming at V came to 0 bases and at J to 6 bases, leaving 5 bases not matched to a gene. The CDR3 DNA reads TGTGCCAGCAGCGTAGCGGGGACAGGCCGCGAGCAGTACTTC. Amino acids: CASSVAGTGREQYF.

The chain's CDR3 is CASSPLAGGLSYEQYF. CDR3 sequence (DNA): TGTGCCAGCTCACCACTTGCGGGGGGCCTCTCCTACGAGCAGTACTTC. This sequence joins TRBV18 and TRBJ2-7; TRBD2 agrees at 8 bases. The trim removed 1 base at V and 0 bases at J, leaving 5 bases unmatched. The CDR3 runs 16 residues. Germline V gene data show CDR1 as KGHSH and CDR2 as LQKENI.

This rearrangement joins TRBV7-8 to TRBJ2-3; D is uncertain. The CDR3 loop spans 14 amino acids. The germline CDR1 and CDR2 sequences are SGHVS and FQNEAQ. V was clipped by 5 bases and J by 1 base, with 10 bases between them. The CDR3 bases are TGTGCCAGCAGCCCCTTCTCCGGCACAGATACGCAGTATTTT. This sequence encodes CASSPFSGTDTQYF.

This chain connects TRBV5-1 to TRBJ2-7; TRBD2 agrees at 10 bases. The CDR3 runs 16 residues. Germline CDR1 and CDR2: SGHRS and YFSETQ. V was pared by 0 bases and J by 2 bases, with 5 bases of the junction left unmatched. CDR3 DNA sequence: TGCGCCAGCAGCTTGGTTCCTAGCGGGGGTACCTACGAGCAGTACTTC. It yields the protein CASSLVPSGGTYEQYF.

This clone was seen more than once but under ten times. The rearrangement joins TRBV6-1 to TRBJ1-1; D unclear. The CDR3 covers 14 residues. Trimming left V 5 bases short and J 1 base short, with 11 bases between. The germline V gene has CDR1 MNHNS and CDR2 SASEGT. The chain's CDR3 is CASSRGRGNTEAFF. The CDR3 coding sequence is TGTGCCAGCAGTCGAGGGAGAGGGAACACTGAAGCTTTCTTT.

The gene calls are TRBV29-1 and TRBJ1-1; 10 bases line up with TRBD1. The germline gives CDR1 SQVTM, CDR2 ANQGSEA. CDR3 size: 14 residues. Trimming at V came to 6 bases and at J to 4 bases, leaving 8 bases not matched to a gene. The CDR3 is CSVIRDRGVTEAFF. Here the CDR3 DNA reads TGCAGCGTCATCCGGGACAGGGGTGTCACTGAAGCTTTCTTT.

The V and J genes are TRBV10-2 and TRBJ2-7; 8 nucleotides align to TRBD2. This CDR3 has 16 residues. Looked up from germline, CDR1 is WSHSY and CDR2 is SAAADI. Unmatched junction bases numbered 14, after V lost 5 bases and J lost 5 bases. The CDR3 DNA follows: TGCGCCAGCAGTCAACGTAGCGGGATTGGAACCGACGAGCAGTACTTC. This encodes CASSQRSGIGTDEQYF.

This sequence joins TRBV7-6 and TRBJ2-1; no clear D gene. Germline V gene data show CDR1 as SGHVS and CDR2 as FNYEAQ. There are 14 residues in the CDR3. V was shortened by 1 base and J by 8 bases, with 12 bases between the two germline ends. CDR3 bases: TGTGCCAGCAGCTTAGAAGGAGCTAACGATGAGCAGTTCTTC. Translated, it gives CASSLEGANDEQFF.

This clone was recorded a few times. Other DNA sequences within the sample encode an identical CDR3. V gene TRBV10-3 combines with J gene TRBJ1-2; D not resolved. The CDR3 extends over 12 amino acids. V lost 0 bases and J lost 6, with 5 bases in between. Germline V gives CDR1 ENHRY, CDR2 SYGVKD. The CDR3 spells CAISESGDGYTF. The CDR3 region has the DNA TGTGCCATCAGTGAGTCCGGGGATGGCTACACCTTC.

The chain combines TRBV7-6 with TRBJ2-1; the match to TRBD2 covers 14 bases. This CDR3 has 15 residues. Germline values: CDR1 SGHVS, CDR2 FNYEAQ. After removal of 5 bases from V and 10 bases from J, the junction contained 7 bases not matched to a gene. CDR3 DNA sequence: TGTGCCAGCAGCCTGACTAGCGGGAGGGCAGGGGAGCAGTTCTTC. It specifies CASSLTSGRAGEQFF.

The rearrangement uses TRBV5-1 and TRBJ1-3; D gene uncertain. Germline V gives CDR1 SGHRS, CDR2 YFSETQ. The CDR3 contains 15 residues. Trimming removed 4 bases at V and 3 bases at J, with 14 bases between. The CDR3: CASSQIGGLGNTIYF. The CDR3 nucleotides are TGCGCCAGCAGCCAGATTGGTGGCCTTGGAAACACCATATATTTT.

This chain links TRBV28 with TRBJ2-1; 9 bases are a match to TRBD2. With V trimmed by 8 bases and J by 8 bases, 19 bases remained unmatched. The CDR3 consists of 17 residues. Germline-derived CDR1 and CDR2 are MDHEN and SYDVKM. The CDR3 region is CASWAVGAVSSGDEQFF. The CDR3 coding sequence is TGTGCCAGCTGGGCGGTCGGGGCGGTATCTAGCGGGGATGAGCAGTTCTTC.

The gene calls are TRBV6-6 and TRBJ2-3; 8 bases map to TRBD1. Germline trimming cut 2 bases from V and 3 bases from J; bases unmatched to any gene: 1. The germline V gene encodes CDR1 MNHNY and CDR2 SVGAGI (reference sequence). The CDR3 loop spans 14 amino acids. The CDR3 bases are TGTGCCAGCAGTTACGACAGGGGAACAGATACGCAGTATTTT. It translates to CASSYDRGTDTQYF.

The rearrangement joins TRBV6-5 to TRBJ2-2, with 7 positions matching TRBD2. CDR1 and CDR2 from the germline V gene are MNHEY and SVGAGI. The CDR3 totals 14 residues. The V segment lost 2 bases and the J segment 4 bases; nucleotides outside the gene matches: 1. The CDR3 protein is CASSYTGGTGELFF. The CDR3 DNA follows: TGTGCCAGCAGTTACACGGGAGGCACCGGGGAGCTGTTTTTT.

The rearrangement uses TRBV6-6 and TRBJ1-1, with 9 bases that match TRBD1. Germline V gives CDR1 MNHNY, CDR2 SVGAGI (reference sequence). CDR3 size: 16 residues. Trimming took 6 bases from V and 3 from J; bases not matched to a gene: 11. Here the CDR3 DNA reads TGTGCCAGCAGGAGTATACGGGGACAGGGTTACACTGAAGCTTTCTTT. It specifies CASRSIRGQGYTEAFF.

The rearrangement uses TRBV9 and TRBJ2-3, with D maybe TRBD2 (6 bases). Germline-derived CDR1 and CDR2 are SGDLS and YYNGEE. V dropped 2 bases and J dropped 5 bases, with 15 bases sitting between them. This CDR3 is built from 15 residues. The CDR3 reads CASSVGGTPQDTQYF. CDR3 coding DNA: TGTGCCAGCAGCGTCGGTGGGACTCCACAAGATACGCAGTATTTT.

The chain couples TRBV11-2 to TRBJ2-7; 10 bases align to TRBD1. This CDR3 region has 14 residues. The germline V gene encodes CDR1 SGHAT and CDR2 FQNNGV. The ends lost 7 bases at V and 4 bases at J; junction bases unmatched: 7. DNA for the CDR3: TGTGCCAGCAAATCGGGACAGGGGTTTTACGAGCAGTACTTC. Translation: CASKSGQGFYEQYF.

J is TRBJ2-7 and V is TRBV6-1; D is possibly TRBD2 (7 bases). Trimming took off 2 bases at V and 4 bases at J, with 12 bases between the two ends. The germline V gene encodes CDR1 MNHNS and CDR2 SASEGT. This CDR3 is 14 amino acids long. In nucleotides, the CDR3 is TGTGCCAGCAGTGAATTGGGGGGGGCTTACGAGCAGTACTTC. This sequence encodes CASSELGGAYEQYF.